The clone carrying this TCR beta chain came up many times. The antigen is unknown. Sample time point: newly diagnosed GD, antithyroid drugs for less than 3 months. The TCR library used RNA extracted from PBMCs. Patients of an endocrinology department in Xi'an, China, were included. EDTA tubes collected 7.5 to 9.5 milliliters of peripheral blood. To make TCR beta libraries, researchers used iRepertoire HTBI primers and Arm-PCR of CDR3 regions. Using its own MiXCR run on the multiplex PCR reads, TCRdb lists one record per CDR3 protein. The repertoire holds 250,000 to 400,000 distinct CDR3 sequences, with about 18% as singletons. From germline, CDR1 is MGHRA and CDR2 YSYEKL. V was clipped by 4 bases and J by 1 base, with 13 bases between them. CDR3 length equals 15 residues. This sample stems from a study of regulatory T cells in long-lasting Graves disease. Background on the study: Newly diagnosed Graves' patients took antithyroid drugs under 3 months. Regarding the study as a whole: A greater number of public clonotypes (under 3,000) was shared by persistent patients than by new patients (about 960).

Sequenced material: peripheral blood mononuclear cells (PBMCs), taken at new diagnosis, from a patient treated with antithyroid drugs. V gene TRBV4-1 combines with J gene TRBJ1-1; the D gene is possibly TRBD1 (6 bases). The TCR originated in a female donor with Graves disease. This chain's CDR3 is CASSREGGTNTEAFF. The CDR3 region has the DNA TGCGCCAGCAGCCGGGAGGGGGGGACGAACACTGAAGCTTTCTTT.